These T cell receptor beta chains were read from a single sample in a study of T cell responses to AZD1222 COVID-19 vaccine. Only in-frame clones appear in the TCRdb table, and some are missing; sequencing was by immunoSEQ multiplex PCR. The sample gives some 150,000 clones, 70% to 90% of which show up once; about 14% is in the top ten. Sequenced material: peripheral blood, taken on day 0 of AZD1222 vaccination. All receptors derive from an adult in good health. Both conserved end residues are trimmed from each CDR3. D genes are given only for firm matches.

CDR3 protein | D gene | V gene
SVERETNYGYT | - | TRBV29-1
ASSFKRQVDSPLH | - | TRBV27
ASSVGRRTPPGELF | - | TRBV9
ASSLLGQGENNYGYT | TRBD1 | TRBV27
ASSYNPGTEAF | - | TRBV6-5
ASSLPITGYGYT | - | TRBV5-8
ASSLTGGEKLF | - | TRBV7-3
ASSEALRRHWDSGYT | - | TRBV6-1
ASSLLQNTEAF | - | TRBV27
ASSYSSGGNEQY | TRBD2 | TRBV6-5
ASSPLRGEQF | - | TRBV18
ASRMWGDNSPLH | - | TRBV11-2
ASSLSGEPYNEQF | TRBD2 | TRBV5-1
ASSDIEGANQPQH | TRBD1 | TRBV2
ASLGGFSYEQY | - | TRBV28
ASTPWGQGTGELF | - | TRBV27
ASSLAGLVVSTDTQY | TRBD2 | TRBV7-2
ASSITGGYGYT | TRBD1 | TRBV19
ASSFNQPQH | - | TRBV6-5
ASSVGPVRQGEEKLF | - | TRBV9
ASSFDRGANNEQF | TRBD1 | TRBV27
ASGPRQGHGYT | TRBD1 | TRBV6-5
ASSPTQGGNSPLH | - | TRBV3-1/TRBV3-2
ASSLHGTGFGYT | TRBD1 | TRBV28
ASRLQGGTDTQY | - | TRBV6-4
ASSLALAGGTGELF | TRBD2 | TRBV5-4
ASSLGGFGTIY | - | TRBV4-1
ASSLQGTPGGTEAF | TRBD1 | TRBV5-1
ASSARGQGFADTQY | TRBD1 | TRBV14
ASRGGATNEKLF | - | TRBV28
ASSMSAGRISEQY | - | TRBV6-6
ASIDRATEAF | TRBD1 | TRBV19
ASSLVGDRGYNEQF | TRBD1 | TRBV5-1
ASSETQGKNIQY | TRBD1 | TRBV9
ASSLVPGEQY | - | TRBV7-2
ATRQVNTEAF | - | TRBV2
ASRGRGYEQY | - | TRBV19
ASSTGTGGYGYGYT | TRBD1 | TRBV19
ASSLSPGGTEAF | - | TRBV7-8
ASSYLGGGGSYEQY | - | TRBV28
ASSRDRVQPQH | TRBD1 | TRBV19
LSTGANVLT | - | TRBV30
ASSLRAGANEQF | - | TRBV5-4
ASSLAPVGGSQETQY | - | TRBV5-5
ASSLEVDEKLF | - | TRBV7-9
AWSVQGRRGNEQF | - | TRBV30
AISESMAWDEQF | - | TRBV10-3
ASSPRRLAAETQY | TRBD2 | TRBV7-2
ATATGTGIRSNQPQH | TRBD1 | TRBV19
ASSLVDRGQEAF | TRBD1 | TRBV7-8
ASSLAFGPTEAF | - | TRBV5-1
ASSVVSDTEAF | - | TRBV9
ASSPRPGGTEAF | TRBD1 | TRBV7-2